This T cell receptor beta chain was identified during a study of vaccination and CD4 T cells after COVID-19. Noted treatment: roughly 11-day PBMC culture with coronavirus spike peptide pools or control peptides (ViraFEST assay). CD4+ T cells that came from the unexposed donor were collected before the COVID-19 pandemic (2011-2018). This clonotype was seen a handful of times. Its antigen remains unidentified. Scientists ran DNA taken from cultured CD4+ T cells through the Oncomine TCR Beta short-read assay for sequencing. The template was genomic DNA from cultured CD4+ T cells. TCRdb redid the calling of the PCR reads with MiXCR, one entry per CDR3 protein. This sample carries 12,000 or so distinct CDR3 sequences, around 29% of them seen once, and the ten largest clones take 13%. V was pared by 5 bases and J by 1 base, with 8 bases between. The germline V gene has CDR1 SGHTA and CDR2 FQGNSA. This CDR3 has 13 amino acids.

The genes are TRBV7-2 and TRBJ1-1; D is unresolved. Sequencing was performed on CD4+ T cells from blood, cultured in vitro. The TCR was taken from a human donor in good health. The CDR3 loop reads CASSSSGNTEAFF. Here the CDR3 DNA reads TGTGCCAGCAGCAGTTCAGGGAACACTGAAGCTTTCTTT.